The rows below give T cell receptor beta chains drawn from one sample of a study of blood T cell repertoires in COVID-19. The table came from immunoSEQ multiplex PCR; TCRdb's copy has only in-frame clones and leaves some out. This sample has 100,000 to 150,000 clones, with about 74% found just once. Sequenced: peripheral blood. The source is a human donor in a cohort sampled during active COVID-19. Each CDR3 is given with its conserved first and last residue. Size tells how often a clone was seen (once, few, many) or the class of an expanded clone, and some rows leave it out.

TRBV4-1	.	TRBJ2-7	CASSSYPTGTYEQYF
TRBV7-8	.	TRBJ1-2	CASSLTWDKNYGYTF
TRBV7-8	.	TRBJ2-7	CASSSQDKYYEQYF
TRBV7-9	.	TRBJ1-1	CAIIRGNYDMNTEAFF
TRBV30	.	TRBJ1-4	CAWSVAGFNEKLFF
TRBV7-9	.	TRBJ2-7	CASSRTGTSGDKSSYEQYF
TRBV27	.	TRBJ2-5	CASSPGLFPRGYQETQYF
TRBV2	few	TRBJ1-2	CATGAGRYGYTF
TRBV7-6	.	TRBJ2-5	CASSSLAGGLKETQYF
TRBV6-5	few	TRBJ1-2	CASSKTGADGYTF
TRBV9	few	TRBJ2-3	CASSVPRSGGALDTQYF
TRBV11-3	.	TRBJ2-7	CASSPTSGVYEQYF
TRBV2	.	TRBJ2-7	CASTEPPGQGAREQYF
TRBV19	.	TRBJ1-5	CASRTPIPRATGHSNQPQHF
TRBV12-3/TRBV12-4	.	TRBJ1-2	CASSLYSYGYTF
TRBV19	few	TRBJ1-2	CASSLQGGAYGYTF
TRBV28	.	TRBJ2-7	CASNAQGNYEQYF
TRBV5-4	.	TRBJ1-1	CASSFNTYTEAFF
TRBV6-5	.	TRBJ1-5	CASRSTGRDYHSQHF
TRBV9	.	TRBJ1-2	CASSVGQGAGYTF
TRBV14	.	TRBJ2-5	CASSLLAGVGETQYF
TRBV18	few	TRBJ1-1	CASSSTDMNTEAFF
TRBV9	.	TRBJ2-6	CASSVRGTGANVLTF
TRBV7-6	.	TRBJ2-7	CASSQTGDGEQYF
TRBV16	.	TRBJ1-2	CASSQSNRNYGYTF
TRBV9	once	TRBJ1-1	CASSVATGWDTEAFF